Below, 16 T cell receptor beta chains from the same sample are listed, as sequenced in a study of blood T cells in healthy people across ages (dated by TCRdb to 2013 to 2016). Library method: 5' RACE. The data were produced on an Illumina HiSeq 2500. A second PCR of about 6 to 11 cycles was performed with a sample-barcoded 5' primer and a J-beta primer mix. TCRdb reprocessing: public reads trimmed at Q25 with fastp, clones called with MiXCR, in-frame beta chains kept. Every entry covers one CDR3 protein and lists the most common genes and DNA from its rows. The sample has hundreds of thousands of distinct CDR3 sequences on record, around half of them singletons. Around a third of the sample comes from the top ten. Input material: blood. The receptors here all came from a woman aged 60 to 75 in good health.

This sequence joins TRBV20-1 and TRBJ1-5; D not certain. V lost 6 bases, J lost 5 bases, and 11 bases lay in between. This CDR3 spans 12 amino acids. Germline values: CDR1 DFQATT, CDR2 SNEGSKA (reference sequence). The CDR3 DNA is TGCAGTGCCACGGACGGATATCAGCCCCAGCATTTT. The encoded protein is CSATDGYQPQHF.

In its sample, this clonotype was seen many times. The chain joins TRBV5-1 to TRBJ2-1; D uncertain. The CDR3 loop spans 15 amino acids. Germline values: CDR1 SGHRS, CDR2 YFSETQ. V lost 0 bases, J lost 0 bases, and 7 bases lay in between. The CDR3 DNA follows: TGCGCCAGCAGCTTGGACTTGAGCTCCTACAATGAGCAGTTCTTC. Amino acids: CASSLDLSSYNEQFF.

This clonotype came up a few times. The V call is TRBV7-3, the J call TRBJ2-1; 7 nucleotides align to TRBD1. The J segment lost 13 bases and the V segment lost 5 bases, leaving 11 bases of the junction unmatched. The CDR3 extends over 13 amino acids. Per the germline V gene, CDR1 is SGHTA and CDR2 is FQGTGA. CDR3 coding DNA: TGTGCCAGCAGCGCAGCGGACAGACAGGGTCAGTTCTTC. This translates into CASSAADRQGQFF.

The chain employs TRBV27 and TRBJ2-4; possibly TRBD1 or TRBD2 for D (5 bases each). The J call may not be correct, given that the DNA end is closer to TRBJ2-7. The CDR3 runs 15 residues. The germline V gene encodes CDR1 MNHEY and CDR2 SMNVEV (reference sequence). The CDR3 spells CASSSRGERTYEQYF. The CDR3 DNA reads TGTGCCAGTAGCTCTAGAGGGGAAAGGACCTACGAGCAGTACTTC.

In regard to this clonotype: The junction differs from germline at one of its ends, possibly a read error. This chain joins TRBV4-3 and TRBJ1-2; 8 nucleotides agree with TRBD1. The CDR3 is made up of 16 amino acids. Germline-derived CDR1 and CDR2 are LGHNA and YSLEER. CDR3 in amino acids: CANSQDLKQTGDGYTF. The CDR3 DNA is TGCGCCAACAGCCAAGATTTGAAGCAGACAGGGGATGGCTACACCTTC.

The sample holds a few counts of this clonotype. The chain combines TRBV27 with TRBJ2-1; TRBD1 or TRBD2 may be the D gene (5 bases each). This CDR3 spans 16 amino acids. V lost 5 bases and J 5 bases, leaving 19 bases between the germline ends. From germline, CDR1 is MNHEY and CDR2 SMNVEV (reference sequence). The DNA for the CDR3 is TGTGCCAGCAGTCCCCTGGGGCGGGCGAACAACAATGAGCAGTTCTTC. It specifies CASSPLGRANNNEQFF.

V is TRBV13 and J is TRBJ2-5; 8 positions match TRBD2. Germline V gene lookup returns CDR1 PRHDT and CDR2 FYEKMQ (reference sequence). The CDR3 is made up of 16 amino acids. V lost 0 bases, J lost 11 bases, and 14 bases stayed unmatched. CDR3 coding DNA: TGTGCCAGCAGCTTAGGTGGTAGCGGGACCTACAATGAGCAGTACTTC. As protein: CASSLGGSGTYNEQYF.

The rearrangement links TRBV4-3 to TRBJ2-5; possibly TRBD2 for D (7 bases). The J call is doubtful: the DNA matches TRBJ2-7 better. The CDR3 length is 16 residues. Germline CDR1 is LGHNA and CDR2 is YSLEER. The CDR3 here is CASSQGGGGHPYEQYF. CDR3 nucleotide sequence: TGCGCCAGCAGCCAAGGTGGGGGGGGGCATCCCTACGAGCAGTACTTC.

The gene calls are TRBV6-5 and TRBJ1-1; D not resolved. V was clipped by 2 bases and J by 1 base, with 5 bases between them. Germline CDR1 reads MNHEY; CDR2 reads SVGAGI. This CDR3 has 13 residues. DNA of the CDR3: TGTGCCAGCAGTTACGGCCGGAACACTGAAGCTTTCTTT. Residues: CASSYGRNTEAFF.

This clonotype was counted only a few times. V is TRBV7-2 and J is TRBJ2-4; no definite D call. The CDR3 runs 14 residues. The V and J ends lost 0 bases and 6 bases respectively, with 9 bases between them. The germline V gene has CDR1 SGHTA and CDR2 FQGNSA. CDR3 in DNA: TGTGCCAGCAGCTTAGCGGCCTCGACAAACATTCAGTACTTC. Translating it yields CASSLAASTNIQYF. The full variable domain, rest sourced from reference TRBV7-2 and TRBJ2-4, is GAGVSQSPSNKVTEKGKDVELRCDPISGHTALYWYRQSLGQGLEFLIYFQGNSAPDKSGLPSDRFSAERTGGSVSTLTIQRTQQEDSAVYLCASSLAASTNIQYFGAGTRLSVL.

Here the CDR3 DNA reads TGTGCCATCAGTGCTAGCGGCAATGAGCAGTACTTC. Encoded protein: CAISASGNEQYF. J is TRBJ2-5 and V is TRBV10-3; 7 bases fit TRBD2. V was pared by 4 bases and J by 11 bases, with 7 bases of the junction left unmatched. Germline V CDR1 and CDR2: ENHRY, SYGVKD. The CDR3 extends over 12 amino acids.

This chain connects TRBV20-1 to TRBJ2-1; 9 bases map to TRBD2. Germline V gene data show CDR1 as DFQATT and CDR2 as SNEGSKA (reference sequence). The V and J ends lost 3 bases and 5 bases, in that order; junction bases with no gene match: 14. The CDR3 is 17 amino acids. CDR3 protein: CSASHTGASGKDNEQFF. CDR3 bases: TGCAGTGCTAGCCACACCGGGGCTAGCGGGAAAGACAATGAGCAGTTCTTC.

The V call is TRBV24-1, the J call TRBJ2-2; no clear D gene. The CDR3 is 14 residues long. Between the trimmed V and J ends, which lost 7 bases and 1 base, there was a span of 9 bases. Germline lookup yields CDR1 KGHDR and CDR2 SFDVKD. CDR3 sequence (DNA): TGTGCCACCAGAGGGCGGATGAACACCGGGGAGCTGTTTTTT. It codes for CATRGRMNTGELFF.

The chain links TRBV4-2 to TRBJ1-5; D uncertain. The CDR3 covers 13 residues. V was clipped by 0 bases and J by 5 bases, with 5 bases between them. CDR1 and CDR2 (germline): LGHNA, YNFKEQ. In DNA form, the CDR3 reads TGTGCCAGCAGCCAAGACAGCGATCAGCCCCAGCATTTT. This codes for CASSQDSDQPQHF.

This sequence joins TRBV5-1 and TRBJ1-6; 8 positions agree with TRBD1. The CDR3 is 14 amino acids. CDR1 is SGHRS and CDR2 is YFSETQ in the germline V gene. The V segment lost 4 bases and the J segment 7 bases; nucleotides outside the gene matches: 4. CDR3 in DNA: TGCGCCAGCAGCCTACAGGGGGAGAATTCACCCCTCCACTTT. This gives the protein CASSLQGENSPLHF.

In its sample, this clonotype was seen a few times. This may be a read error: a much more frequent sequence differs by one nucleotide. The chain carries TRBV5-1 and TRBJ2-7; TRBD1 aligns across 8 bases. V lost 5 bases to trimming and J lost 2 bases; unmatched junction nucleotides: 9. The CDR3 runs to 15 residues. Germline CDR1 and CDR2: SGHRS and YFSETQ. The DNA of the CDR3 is TGCGCCAGCAGTACAGGGACAGGCGGTCCCTACGAGCAGTACTTC. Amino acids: CASSTGTGGPYEQYF.